These 9 T cell receptor beta chains share one sample of origin, sequenced in a study of blood T cell repertoires in COVID-19. Repertoires were generated with immunoSEQ multiplex PCR, while TCRdb's copy carries only in-frame clones and drops some. The sample includes roughly 63,000 clones, 88% of them seen just once. Material for sequencing was peripheral blood. The origin of the receptors is a woman between 50 and 59 years old with active or convalescent COVID-19.

CDR3 amino acids: CASSQFLAGLGTDTQYF. Written as DNA, the CDR3 is TGTGCCAGCAGTCAATTTCTAGCGGGATTAGGAACAGATACGCAGTATTTT. The chain is built from TRBV6-6 and TRBJ2-3; 9 nucleotides match TRBD2. V was clipped by 5 bases and J by 3 bases; unmatched bases: 12. The CDR3 is 17 residues long. CDR1 MNHNY and CDR2 SVGAGI come from the germline V gene (reference sequence).

The count of this clone is one. The genes are TRBV18 and TRBJ2-7; 13 nucleotides align to TRBD2. The length of the CDR3 is 17 residues. The germline V gene encodes CDR1 KGHSH and CDR2 LQKENI. J lost 0 bases, V lost 6 bases, and 8 bases had no gene match. CDR3 DNA: TGTGCCAGCTCCGAACTAGCGGGAGGGGAAAGCTCCTACGAGCAGTACTTC. Its protein product is CASSELAGGESSYEQYF.

This clone is classed as medium-sized. The chain combines TRBV4-2 with TRBJ2-6; no clear D gene. V was cut by 0 bases and J by 4 bases, with 10 bases left in between. The CDR3 is made up of 16 amino acids. Germline CDR1 reads LGHNA; CDR2 reads YNFKEQ. CDR3 region: CASSQDQAAGANVLTF. The CDR3 bases are TGTGCCAGCAGCCAAGATCAGGCCGCGGGGGCCAACGTCCTGACTTTC.

This rearrangement joins TRBV14 to TRBJ1-6; possibly TRBD1 for D (5 bases). V dropped 2 bases and J dropped 3 bases, with 8 bases sitting between them. Germline CDR1 and CDR2: SGHDN and FVKESK. The CDR3 is 15 amino acids. In DNA form, the CDR3 reads TGTGCCAGCAGCCAACTCGACAGCTATAATTCACCCCTCCACTTT. This codes for CASSQLDSYNSPLHF.

The CDR3 DNA reads as TGTGCCAGCAGTGCCGGGACAGGGACTCATAGCAATCAGCCCCAGCATTTT. Its protein is CASSAGTGTHSNQPQHF. The V call is TRBV2, the J call TRBJ1-5; TRBD1 aligns across 9 bases. The V and J ends lost 4 bases and 0 bases, in that order; junction bases with no gene match: 7. This CDR3 is built from 17 residues. Germline CDR1 and CDR2: SNHLY and FYNNEI.

A note on this clone: Within the sample, other DNA sequences also encode this same CDR3. The chain has TRBV9 and TRBJ1-1; D not resolved. The CDR3 is 14 amino acids. Trimming took 0 bases from V and 1 from J, leaving 7 bases between them. Germline V lookup: CDR1 SGDLS, CDR2 YYNGEE. The CDR3 nucleotides read TGTGCCAGCAGCGTAGTCGGTGCGAACACTGAAGCTTTCTTT. This translates into CASSVVGANTEAFF.

The genes are TRBV10-1 and TRBJ2-7; no definite D call. Trimming left V 7 bases short and J 5 bases short, with 18 bases between. Germline assignment: CDR1 WNHNN and CDR2 SYGVQD (reference sequence). This CDR3 comprises 14 residues. The CDR3: CASIRSRGSDEQYF. The CDR3 DNA sequence: TGCGCCAGCATCCGTTCGCGAGGCTCGGACGAGCAGTACTTC.

The rearrangement uses TRBV20-1 and TRBJ2-5; the D gene is possibly TRBD1 (5 bases). This CDR3 has 11 residues. The V end was cut by 6 bases, the J end by 6 bases, with 11 bases between. Germline-derived CDR1 and CDR2 are DFQATT and SNEGSKA (reference sequence). In DNA, the CDR3 is TGCAGTGCGACGACAGAACAGACCCAGTACTTC. Translated: CSATTEQTQYF.

The gene calls are TRBV10-3 and TRBJ1-1; TRBD1 agrees at 9 bases. Germline CDR1 reads ENHRY; CDR2 reads SYGVKD. The length of the CDR3 is 15 residues. V lost 3 bases to trimming and J lost 5 bases; unmatched junction nucleotides: 7. The CDR3 coding sequence is TGTGCCATCAGTGACAACAGGGGGCATTTGACTGAAGCTTTCTTT. Protein: CAISDNRGHLTEAFF.